The 31 T cell receptor beta chains listed next were all sequenced from one sample in a study of shared clonotypes between healthy human individuals. TCRdb's copy holds only in-frame clones and misses some; the assay was immunoSEQ multiplex PCR. The table includes 2 million to 2.5 million clones, 85% to 95% detected once. The sample was naive CD4+ T cells from PBMCs. As to subset: CD45RA+ positively selected. The receptors were sampled from a man between 18 and 35 years old in good health. Some clones in this sample may be carry-over from other donors' samples.

V usage is TRBV5-5 and J usage is TRBJ2-2, with D unclear. Trimming removed 4 bases from V and 7 bases from J, with 8 bases in between. Germline V gene lookup returns CDR1 SGHKS and CDR2 YYEKEE (reference sequence). The CDR3 loop spans 12 amino acids. CDR3 sequence (DNA): TGTGCCAGCAGCCGCCATGGCGGGGAGCTGTTTTTT. Translated, it gives CASSRHGGELFF.

The count of this clone is one. The chain is built from TRBV5-1 and TRBJ2-5, with 14 bases that match TRBD2. V lost 2 bases to trimming and J lost 5 bases; unmatched junction nucleotides: 8. Germline V lookup: CDR1 SGHRS, CDR2 YFSETQ. The length of the CDR3 is 17 residues. CDR3 nucleotides: TGCGCCAGCAGCTTCATAGGACTAGCGGGAGGCGAGGAGACCCAGTACTTC. Translated: CASSFIGLAGGEETQYF.

This rearrangement joins TRBV7-7 to TRBJ2-1; D not certain. Looked up from germline, CDR1 is SSHAT and CDR2 is FNYEAQ (reference sequence). V dropped 5 bases and J dropped 6 bases, with 11 bases sitting between them. CDR3 length equals 13 residues. This CDR3 is CASSVGPLNEQFF. In nucleotides, the CDR3 is TGTGCCAGCAGCGTAGGACCACTCAATGAGCAGTTCTTC. The whole variable domain, filled in from reference TRBV7-7 and TRBJ2-1, reads GAGVSQSPRYKVTKRGQDVTLRCDPISSHATLYWYQQALGQGPEFLTYFNYEAQPDKSGLPSDRFSAERPEGSISTLTIQRTEQRDSAMYRCASSVGPLNEQFFGPGTRLTVL.

V gene TRBV2 combines with J gene TRBJ2-7; 10 bases align to TRBD2. The CDR3 consists of 15 residues. Looked up from germline, CDR1 is SNHLY and CDR2 is FYNNEI. V lost 6 bases, J lost 0 bases, and 5 bases stayed unmatched. CDR3 DNA: TGTGCCAGCAGACAGGGACTAGCGAACTCCTACGAGCAGTACTTC. Protein sequence: CASRQGLANSYEQYF.

The CDR3 here is CASSLLASGSEQYF. In nucleotides, the CDR3 is TGTGCCAGCAGCTTATTGGCTAGCGGGAGCGAGCAGTACTTC. The chain has TRBV7-3 and TRBJ2-7; 10 bases are shared with TRBD2. The CDR3 covers 14 residues. Trimming cost V 2 bases and J 6 bases; bases outside gene matches: 4. Germline CDR1 reads SGHTA; CDR2 reads FQGTGA.

This sequence joins TRBV5-8 and TRBJ2-2, with 7 bases fitting TRBD1. The CDR3 has 16 amino acids. CDR1 SGHTS and CDR2 YDEGEE come from the germline V gene. The trim removed 0 bases at V and 4 bases at J, leaving 6 bases unmatched. The CDR3 region is CASSLGVGGVTGELFF. The CDR3 DNA sequence: TGTGCCAGCAGCTTGGGTGTAGGGGGCGTCACCGGGGAGCTGTTTTTT.

The chain links TRBV4-1 to TRBJ2-2; D might be TRBD1 (6 bases). Germline CDR1 reads MGHRA; CDR2 reads YSYEKL. With 2 bases removed from V and 1 base from J, the gap between germline ends came to 14 bases. The CDR3 totals 17 residues. CDR3 DNA: TGCGCCAGCAGCCAAAGTCCCGGGACAATGAACACCGGGGAGCTGTTTTTT. It translates to CASSQSPGTMNTGELFF.

On this clone itself: At the DNA level, this CDR3 is encoded by other sequences in the same sample as well. This chain links TRBV30 with TRBJ2-7; tentative D call: TRBD1 (5 bases). V lost 4 bases to trimming and J lost 7 bases, with 8 bases between them. The CDR3 extends over 10 amino acids. Germline lookup yields CDR1 GTSNPN and CDR2 SVGIG (reference sequence). CDR3 region: CAWKGSEQYF. In nucleotides, the CDR3 is TGTGCCTGGAAGGGGTCGGAGCAGTACTTC. Full variable domain (missing parts from reference TRBV30 and TRBJ2-7): SQTIHQWPATLVQPVGSPLSLECTVEGTSNPNLYWYRQAAGRGLQLLFYSVGIGQISSEVPQNLSASRPQDRQFILSSKKLLLSDSGFYLCAWKGSEQYFGPGTRLTVT.

The rearrangement links TRBV5-4 to TRBJ2-5; D remains ambiguous. The germline CDR1 and CDR2 sequences are SGHNT and YYREEE (reference sequence). This CDR3 has 15 amino acids. Trimming removed 1 base at V and 4 bases at J, with 14 bases between. The CDR3 coding sequence is TGTGCCAGCAGCTTGAAGTGGCTAGTCGGAGAGACCCAGTACTTC. Translation gives CASSLKWLVGETQYF.

This chain uses TRBV28 with TRBJ2-1; D gene unclear. CDR1 is MDHEN and CDR2 is SYDVKM in the germline V gene. The CDR3 is 16 amino acids. Trimming took off 5 bases at V and 2 bases at J, with 16 bases between the two ends. The CDR3 DNA is TGTGCCAGCAGTGAACCCGATGAGAGACCCTACAATGAGCAGTTCTTC. Translated: CASSEPDERPYNEQFF.

A remark on this clone: In the same sample, other DNA sequences code for this CDR3. The chain links TRBV7-2 to TRBJ1-2, with 9 positions matching TRBD1. Trimming cost V 5 bases and J 4 bases; bases outside gene matches: 2. The CDR3 has 13 amino acids. From germline, CDR1 is SGHTA and CDR2 FQGNSA. The CDR3 sequence: CASSVGQGYGYTF. CDR3 bases: TGTGCCAGCAGCGTGGGACAGGGCTATGGCTACACCTTC. The full variable domain, its missing parts supplied by reference TRBV7-2 and TRBJ1-2, is GAGVSQSPSNKVTEKGKDVELRCDPISGHTALYWYRQSLGQGLEFLIYFQGNSAPDKSGLPSDRFSAERTGGSVSTLTIQRTQQEDSAVYLCASSVGQGYGYTFGSGTRLTVV.

This chain links TRBV4-2 with TRBJ1-1; 10 nucleotides line up with TRBD1. Germline trimming cut 0 bases from V and 4 bases from J; bases unmatched to any gene: 2. CDR1 and CDR2 from the germline V gene are LGHNA and YNFKEQ. The CDR3 runs 15 residues. This CDR3 reads CASSQDRQGATEAFF. The CDR3 nucleotides are TGTGCCAGCAGCCAAGATCGACAGGGGGCCACTGAAGCTTTCTTT.

To note about this clone: In the same sample, other DNA sequences code for this CDR3. V is TRBV4-3 and J is TRBJ1-2; no reliable D call. Germline V gene lookup returns CDR1 LGHNA and CDR2 YSLEER. V lost 0 bases and J 5 bases, leaving 7 bases between the germline ends. The CDR3 has 13 amino acids. The DNA for the CDR3 is TGCGCCAGCAGCCAAGATCTGGGGTATGGCTACACCTTC. This gives the protein CASSQDLGYGYTF.

The CDR3 protein is CASSFPDQETQYF. Written as DNA, the CDR3 is TGCGCCAGCAGCTTCCCGGACCAAGAGACCCAGTACTTC. The chain joins TRBV5-1 to TRBJ2-5; D call uncertain. The CDR3 covers 13 residues. Germline V gene data show CDR1 as SGHRS and CDR2 as YFSETQ. With 2 bases removed from V and 0 bases from J, the gap between germline ends came to 5 bases.

This chain uses TRBV6-1 with TRBJ2-7, with 7 positions matching TRBD2. Per germline, CDR1 MNHNS and CDR2 SASEGT. This CDR3 has 15 amino acids. J gave up 2 bases and V 3 bases, and 7 bases lay outside the gene matches. As DNA, the CDR3 is TGTGCCAGCAGTGACCGTCGGGACTACACCTACGAGCAGTACTTC. It specifies CASSDRRDYTYEQYF.

V usage is TRBV6-5 and J usage is TRBJ2-1; D gene ambiguous. Germline values: CDR1 MNHEY, CDR2 SVGAGI. The CDR3 has 15 residues. The V gene lost 2 bases and the J gene lost 5 bases, with 13 bases spanning the gap. This chain's CDR3 is CASSYDGRQDNEQFF. The CDR3 nucleotides read TGTGCCAGCAGTTACGACGGAAGGCAGGACAATGAGCAGTTCTTC.

CDR3 in amino acids: CASSSRSTATTYEQYF. The CDR3 DNA reads as TGTGCCAGCAGTTCACGATCGACAGCAACAACCTACGAGCAGTACTTC. The gene calls are TRBV27 and TRBJ2-7; D might be TRBD1 (5 bases). Germline CDR1 and CDR2: MNHEY and SMNVEV (reference sequence). V lost 4 bases and J 2 bases, leaving 18 bases between the germline ends. The CDR3 consists of 16 residues.

This chain links TRBV30 with TRBJ2-7, with TRBD2 as a possible D gene (5 bases). The ends were cut back, 2 bases at V and 6 bases at J, with 14 bases in the middle. The germline CDR1 and CDR2 sequences are GTSNPN and SVGIG (reference sequence). This CDR3 region has 13 residues. The CDR3 DNA sequence: TGTGCCTGGAGTATGTCGGCGGCGGGCGAGCAGTACTTC. Residues: CAWSMSAAGEQYF.

The chain joins TRBV29-1 to TRBJ2-3; 14 bases are shared with TRBD2. The CDR3 extends over 15 amino acids. The V gene end was trimmed by 4 bases and the J gene end by 4 bases; junction bases not matched to a gene: 4. From germline, CDR1 is SQVTM and CDR2 ANQGSEA. The CDR3 nucleotides read TGCAGCGTTGGTAGACTAGCGGGAGGGCCAGATACGCAGTATTTT. Its translation is CSVGRLAGGPDTQYF.

As concerns this clone: This sample also contains other DNA sequences that code for the same CDR3. The gene calls are TRBV30 and TRBJ2-5; 11 positions agree with TRBD2. V shed 0 bases, J shed 2 bases, and the junction held 2 bases outside the gene matches. There are 15 residues in the CDR3. Germline CDR1 reads GTSNPN; CDR2 reads SVGIG (reference sequence). The CDR3, as DNA: TGTGCCTGGAGTGTAGGGACTAGCGGACAAGAGACCCAGTACTTC. This gives the protein CAWSVGTSGQETQYF. The full variable domain, completed using reference TRBV30 and TRBJ2-5, is SQTIHQWPATLVQPVGSPLSLECTVEGTSNPNLYWYRQAAGRGLQLLFYSVGIGQISSEVPQNLSASRPQDRQFILSSKKLLLSDSGFYLCAWSVGTSGQETQYFGPGTRLLVL.

Of note for this clone: Other DNA variants within this sample encode the same CDR3. The V call is TRBV28, the J call TRBJ2-7; maybe TRBD1 (5 bases). The V gene lost 6 bases and the J gene lost 2 bases, with 14 bases spanning the gap. Looked up from germline, CDR1 is MDHEN and CDR2 is SYDVKM. There are 14 residues in the CDR3. CDR3 sequence (DNA): TGTGCCAGCAGCTTAGCAGGGCCCCCCTACGAGCAGTACTTC. This translates into CASSLAGPPYEQYF.

This chain links TRBV29-1 with TRBJ1-2, with 11 nucleotides matching TRBD1. J gave up 7 bases and V 3 bases, and 4 bases lay outside the gene matches. The CDR3 spans 13 residues. Germline V gene sequence: CDR1 SQVTM, CDR2 ANQGSEA. The CDR3 coding sequence is TGCAGCGTTGAGGGACAGGGGGAGGTTGGCTACACCTTC. Amino acid sequence: CSVEGQGEVGYTF.

The chain is built from TRBV7-9 and TRBJ1-5; unclear D gene. This CDR3 is 15 amino acids long. V gave up 7 bases and J gave up 4 bases, with 17 bases separating them. From germline, CDR1 is SEHNR and CDR2 FQNEAQ (reference sequence). In DNA, the CDR3 is TGTGCCAGCACAAATACTGGGGAAAGGAATCAGCCCCAGCATTTT. This gives the protein CASTNTGERNQPQHF.

The rearrangement links TRBV5-1 to TRBJ2-3; possibly TRBD2 for D (5 bases). The CDR3 extends over 15 amino acids. V shed 2 bases and J shed 5 bases, with 15 bases lying between them. Per the germline V gene, CDR1 is SGHRS and CDR2 is YFSETQ. In DNA, the CDR3 is TGCGCCAGCAGCTTACGACTCTCCGAGGGAGATACGCAGTATTTT. Translating it yields CASSLRLSEGDTQYF.

The chain uses TRBV6-5 and TRBJ2-5, with a possible D match to TRBD2 (6 bases). Germline V lookup: CDR1 MNHEY, CDR2 SVGAGI. Deletions cut 2 bases from V and 5 bases from J, with 18 bases between. This CDR3 has 16 residues. CDR3 DNA: TGTGCCAGCAGTTACGGGGGGTCCCTATTAGGGGAGACCCAGTACTTC. Encoded protein: CASSYGGSLLGETQYF.

The chain uses TRBV19 and TRBJ2-7, with 7 bases identical to TRBD2. The germline gives CDR1 LNHDA, CDR2 SQIVND (reference sequence). The V segment lost 3 bases and the J segment 0 bases; nucleotides outside the gene matches: 14. The CDR3 has 18 amino acids. CDR3 nucleotides: TGTGCCAGTAGTATGCCGGGACTAAAGGACCGTAGCTCCTACGAGCAGTACTTC. Translating gives CASSMPGLKDRSSYEQYF.

The V gene is TRBV12-5, the J gene TRBJ2-1; D perhaps matches TRBD2 (5 bases). The V gene lost 6 bases and the J gene lost 5 bases, with 14 bases spanning the gap. There are 14 residues in the CDR3. The V gene's germline CDR1 is LGHNT and CDR2 FRNRAP. The CDR3 loop is CASGSSGRDNEQFF. The CDR3 DNA sequence: TGTGCTAGTGGGTCCTCCGGGCGGGACAATGAGCAGTTCTTC.

The rearrangement uses TRBV9 and TRBJ2-1; 7 nucleotides line up with TRBD2. J lost 9 bases, V lost 4 bases, and 13 bases had no gene match. This CDR3 spans 15 amino acids. Germline-derived CDR1 and CDR2 are SGDLS and YYNGEE. The CDR3: CASSTHPWEGGEQFF. The DNA for the CDR3 is TGTGCCAGCAGCACCCACCCGTGGGAGGGCGGTGAGCAGTTCTTC.

The chain combines TRBV7-9 with TRBJ1-2, with a tentative D call TRBD1 (6 bases). With 2 bases removed from V and 6 bases from J, the gap between germline ends came to 13 bases. The germline V gene has CDR1 SEHNR and CDR2 FQNEAQ (reference sequence). The CDR3 length is 14 residues. The CDR3 here is CASSLQGMEDGYTF. CDR3 sequence (DNA): TGTGCCAGCAGCTTACAGGGGATGGAGGATGGCTACACCTTC.

J is TRBJ1-2 and V is TRBV7-9, with D maybe TRBD1 (5 bases). This CDR3 is 13 amino acids long. Per germline, CDR1 SEHNR and CDR2 FQNEAQ (reference sequence). The V and J ends lost 4 bases and 6 bases respectively, with 12 bases between them. This CDR3 reads CASSSGEGHGYTF. The CDR3 DNA sequence: TGTGCCAGCAGCTCGGGGGAGGGTCATGGCTACACCTTC.

The chain uses TRBV18 and TRBJ1-5; D is possibly TRBD1 (5 bases). CDR1 and CDR2 from the germline V gene are KGHSH and LQKENI. The CDR3 is 14 amino acids. The V and J ends lost 4 bases and 4 bases respectively, with 11 bases between them. CDR3 amino acids: CASSLADRNQPQHF. DNA of the CDR3: TGTGCCAGCTCACTAGCCGACAGAAATCAGCCCCAGCATTTT.